This TCR beta chain was recovered during a study of shared T cell receptors in the human thymus. Some clones are missing from TCRdb's copy, which holds only in-frame ones; the method was immunoSEQ multiplex PCR. The sample contains hundreds of thousands of clones, 88% of which appear only once. V was pared by 5 bases and J by 2 bases, with 13 bases between. This CDR3 has 14 residues. Looked up from germline, CDR1 is SGHTA and CDR2 is FQGNSA. These data also featured in a second study, about human thymus T cells. That investigation notes: Having surgery to correct congenital heart defects, healthy Finnish infants acted as the donors. Thymus specimens were resections from corrective heart surgery. Thymic and blood repertoires appeared to carry a bias in their V and J gene usage.

This receptor was identified in a boy younger than two with a congenital heart defect. The rearrangement links TRBV7-2 to TRBJ2-7, with D possibly matching TRBD2 (6 bases). Sequenced sample: thymocytes. The CDR3 here is CASSGAAGTYEQYF. The DNA of the CDR3 is TGTGCCAGCAGCGGAGCCGCGGGAACCTACGAGCAGTACTTC.